The 8 T cell receptor beta chains below all came from one sample that was sequenced in a study of stem cell transplantation in POMP-related autoinflammatory disease (TCRdb year 2021). Preparation of the library involved the immunoSEQ multiplex PCR assay. The table comes from immuneACCESS by way of TCRdb, which keeps in-frame sequences with V and J called. Part of the clones is missing from these tables; in studies checked, under half for an unresolved V gene and the rest for unknown reasons. The sample yields roughly 70,000 clones; approximately 90% were counted once. Together, the top ten hold around 0.66% of the sample. What the time point label conveys for this sample: after hematopoietic stem cell transplant. The sample in question was CD4+ T cells from PBMCs, obtained after stem cell transplantation. The origin of the receptors is a human patient with POMP-related autoinflammation and immune dysregulation (PRAID). Where a transplant has occurred, the graft donor may have supplied some of the T cells.

V is TRBV5-5 and J is TRBJ1-3; maybe TRBD1 (5 bases). The CDR3 length is 14 residues. V was trimmed by 4 bases and J by 5 bases, leaving 13 bases between them. From germline, CDR1 is SGHKS and CDR2 YYEKEE (reference sequence). CDR3 DNA sequence: TGTGCCAGCAGCCGTTATGGGGGGAGAAACACCATATATTTT. This gives the protein CASSRYGGRNTIYF. Drawing the rest from reference TRBV5-5 and TRBJ1-3, the complete variable domain is DAGVTQSPTHLIKTRGQQVTLRCSPISGHKSVSWYQQVLGQGPQFIFQYYEKEERGRGNFPDRFSARQFPNYSSELNVNALLLGDSALYLCASSRYGGRNTIYFGEGSWLTVV.

The chain combines TRBV29-1 with TRBJ2-3, with TRBD2 matching 7 bases. V was pared by 0 bases and J by 2 bases, with 5 bases of the junction left unmatched. Germline CDR1 SQVTM, CDR2 ANQGSEA. The CDR3 covers 15 residues. CDR3 nucleotides: TGCAGCGTTGAAGATCTGGGGAGGGACACAGATACGCAGTATTTT. It translates to CSVEDLGRDTDTQYF.

The V call is TRBV5-1, the J call TRBJ2-4, with TRBD2 identical over 9 bases. The V gene end was trimmed by 4 bases and the J gene end by 6 bases; junction bases not matched to a gene: 8. The CDR3 length is 15 residues. The germline CDR1 and CDR2 sequences are SGHRS and YFSETQ. The DNA of the CDR3 is TGCGCCAGCAGCCATTCGAAGACTAGCGGAAACATTCAGTACTTC. It specifies CASSHSKTSGNIQYF.

This chain joins TRBV19 and TRBJ1-5, with 8 nucleotides matching TRBD1. The germline CDR1 and CDR2 sequences are LNHDA and SQIVND (reference sequence). The V segment lost 7 bases and the J segment 6 bases; nucleotides outside the gene matches: 11. The CDR3 covers 15 residues. The DNA of the CDR3 is TGTGCCAGTAATCTAGGACAGGGAAATACTCAGCCCCAGCATTTT. It codes for CASNLGQGNTQPQHF.

V is TRBV28 and J is TRBJ1-2, with 9 bases that match TRBD1. Germline-derived CDR1 and CDR2 are MDHEN and SYDVKM. The length of the CDR3 is 15 residues. Unmatched junction bases numbered 7, after V lost 6 bases and J lost 2 bases. CDR3 sequence: CASSPTGGANYGYTF. CDR3 nucleotides: TGTGCCAGCAGCCCCACAGGGGGCGCCAACTATGGCTACACCTTC.

The chain employs TRBV7-2 and TRBJ2-7, with D uncertain. Germline V gives CDR1 SGHTA, CDR2 FQGNSA. This CDR3 spans 13 amino acids. With 0 bases removed from V and 1 base from J, the gap between germline ends came to 4 bases. The CDR3 region is CASSLAGSYEQYF. The CDR3, as DNA: TGTGCCAGCAGCTTAGCGGGATCCTACGAGCAGTACTTC.

V gene TRBV28 combines with J gene TRBJ2-2, with 7 bases fitting TRBD2. The CDR3 sequence is 15 residues long. J lost 5 bases, V lost 7 bases, and 10 bases had no gene match. Germline values: CDR1 MDHEN, CDR2 SYDVKM. The CDR3 protein is CASTLVQGGTGELFF. In nucleotides, the CDR3 is TGTGCCAGCACCCTGGTCCAGGGAGGGACCGGGGAGCTGTTTTTT.

This chain connects TRBV7-2 to TRBJ1-1; D may be TRBD1 (5 bases). The CDR3 consists of 14 residues. Germline CDR1 reads SGHTA; CDR2 reads FQGNSA. V was pared by 5 bases and J by 1 base, with 11 bases between. CDR3 bases: TGTGCCAGCAGCCCGGGACGTTCGAACACTGAAGCTTTCTTT. The encoded protein is CASSPGRSNTEAFF.